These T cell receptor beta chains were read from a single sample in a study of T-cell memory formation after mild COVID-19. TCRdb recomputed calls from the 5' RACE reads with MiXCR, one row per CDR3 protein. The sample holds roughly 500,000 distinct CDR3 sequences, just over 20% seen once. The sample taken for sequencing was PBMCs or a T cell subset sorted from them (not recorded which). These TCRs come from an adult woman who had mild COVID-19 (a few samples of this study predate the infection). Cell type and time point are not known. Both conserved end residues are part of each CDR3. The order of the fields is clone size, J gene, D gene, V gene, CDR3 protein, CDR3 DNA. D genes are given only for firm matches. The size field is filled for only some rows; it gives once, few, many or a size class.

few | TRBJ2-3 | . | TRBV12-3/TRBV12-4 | CASSFYRAGGTDTQYF | TGTGCCAGCAGTTTTTATAGGGCAGGGGGCACAGATACGCAGTATTTT
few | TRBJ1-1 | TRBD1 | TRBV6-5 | CASSSLGQGIKQAFF | TGTGCCAGCAGTTCCCTGGGACAGGGCATTAAGCAAGCTTTCTTT
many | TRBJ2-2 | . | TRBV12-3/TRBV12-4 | CASSRGVNTGELFF | TGTGCCAGCAGTCGCGGAGTGAACACCGGGGAGCTGTTTTTT
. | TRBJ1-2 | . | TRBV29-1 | CSFSRLMNYGYTF | TGCAGCTTCTCCCGTTTGATGAACTATGGCTACACCTTC
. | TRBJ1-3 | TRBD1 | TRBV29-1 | CSVPQGALSSGNTIYF | TGCAGCGTCCCCCAGGGGGCCCTGAGCTCTGGAAACACCATATATTTT
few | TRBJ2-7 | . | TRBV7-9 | CASSLIAYEQYF | TGTGCCAGCAGCTTAATCGCTTACGAGCAGTACTTC
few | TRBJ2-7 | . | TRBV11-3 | CASSRNSYEQYF | TGTGCCAGCAGTCGGAACTCCTACGAGCAGTACTTC
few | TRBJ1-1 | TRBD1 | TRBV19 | CASSVTGWSTEAFF | TGTGCCAGTAGTGTGACAGGGTGGAGCACTGAAGCTTTCTTT
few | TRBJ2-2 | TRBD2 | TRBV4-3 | CASSRASGTYTGELFF | TGCGCCAGCAGCCGAGCTAGCGGGACATACACCGGGGAGCTGTTTTTT
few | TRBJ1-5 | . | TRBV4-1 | CASSQDSNRAGGNQPQHF | TGCGCCAGCAGCCAAGATTCCAACAGGGCAGGGGGCAATCAGCCCCAGCATTTT
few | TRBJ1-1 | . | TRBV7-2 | CASAVGVGTEAFF | TGTGCCAGTGCGGTGGGGGTTGGCACTGAAGCTTTCTTT
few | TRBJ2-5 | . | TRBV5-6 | CASSLFQAYQETQYF | TGTGCCAGCAGCTTGTTTCAGGCGTACCAAGAGACCCAGTACTTC
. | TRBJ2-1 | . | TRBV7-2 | CASSLDEGLYNEQFF | TGTGCCAGCAGCTTAGACGAGGGGCTCTACAATGAGCAGTTCTTC
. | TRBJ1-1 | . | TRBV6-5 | CASSYEGSPNTEAFF | TGTGCCAGCAGTTACGAAGGGTCTCCGAACACTGAAGCTTTCTTT
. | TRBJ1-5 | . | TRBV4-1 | CASSQVRGPNQPQHF | TGCGCCAGCAGCCAAGTACGGGGGCCCAATCAGCCCCAGCATTTT
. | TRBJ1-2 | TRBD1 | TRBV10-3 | CAISGGTGGVYGYTF | TGTGCCATCAGTGGCGGGACAGGGGGCGTCTATGGCTACACCTTC
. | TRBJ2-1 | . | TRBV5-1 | CASSPNPFTSNHEQFF | TGCGCCAGCAGCCCGAACCCTTTTACCTCGAACCATGAGCAGTTCTTC
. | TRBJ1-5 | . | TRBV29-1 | CSVLTGGRNQPQHF | TGCAGCGTTCTGACCGGGGGCCGCAATCAGCCCCAGCATTTT
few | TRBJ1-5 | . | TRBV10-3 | CAISEGVGGGQPQHF | TGTGCCATCAGCGAAGGCGTGGGGGGCGGTCAGCCCCAGCATTTT
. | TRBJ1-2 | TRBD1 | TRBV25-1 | CASSPPGQQYGYTF | TGTGCCAGCAGCCCCCCGGGACAGCAGTATGGCTACACCTTC
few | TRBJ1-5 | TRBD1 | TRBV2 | CASSRQGMGNQPQHF | TGTGCCAGCAGTCGACAGGGGATGGGCAATCAGCCCCAGCATTTT
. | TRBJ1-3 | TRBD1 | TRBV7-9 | CASSLGQGGGDTIYF | TGTGCCAGCAGCCTCGGACAGGGAGGTGGTGACACCATATATTTT
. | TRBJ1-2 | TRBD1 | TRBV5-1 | CASSLGQGLGDGYTF | TGCGCCAGCAGCTTGGGACAGGGGCTTGGGGATGGCTACACCTTC
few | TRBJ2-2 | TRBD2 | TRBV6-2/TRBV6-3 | CAATGTRDRATGELFF | TGTGCCGCCACCGGGACTAGGGATAGGGCGACCGGGGAGCTGTTTTTT
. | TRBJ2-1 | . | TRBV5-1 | CASSPEHPMNLNNEQFF | TGCGCCAGCAGCCCCGAGCATCCTATGAACCTTAATAATGAGCAGTTCTTC
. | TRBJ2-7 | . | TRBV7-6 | CASSLTGLHSYEQYF | TGTGCCAGCAGCCTCACAGGTCTTCACTCCTACGAGCAGTACTTC
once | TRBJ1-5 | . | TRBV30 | CAWSVKGYNQPQHF | TGTGCCTGGAGTGTTAAAGGGTACAATCAGCCCCAGCATTTT
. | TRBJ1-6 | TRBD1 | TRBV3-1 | CASSHGQANSPLHF | TGTGCCAGCAGCCACGGACAGGCTAATTCACCCCTCCACTTT
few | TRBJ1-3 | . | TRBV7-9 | CASSLHPTADTIYF | TGTGCCAGCAGCTTACACCCCACGGCGGACACCATATATTTT
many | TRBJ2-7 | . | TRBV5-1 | CASSGQGISYEQYF | TGCGCCAGCAGCGGGCAGGGTATATCCTACGAGCAGTACTTC
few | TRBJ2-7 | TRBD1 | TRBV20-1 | CSARDWSQGGEQYF | TGCAGTGCTAGAGATTGGTCACAGGGGGGCGAGCAGTACTTC
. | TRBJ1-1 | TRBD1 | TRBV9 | CASSVRDRGFTEAFF | TGTGCCAGCAGCGTGCGGGACAGGGGGTTTACTGAAGCTTTCTTT
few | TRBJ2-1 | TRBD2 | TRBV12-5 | CASGLVLSGIVAGESYNEQFF | TGTGCTAGTGGTTTGGTACTGTCCGGGATAGTAGCGGGAGAATCCTACAATGAGCAGTTCTTC
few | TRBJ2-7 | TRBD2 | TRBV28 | CASSPLTSGTLYEQYF | TGTGCCAGCAGTCCCCTTACTAGCGGGACTCTCTACGAGCAGTACTTC
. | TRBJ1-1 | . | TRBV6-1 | CASSEPGERSAEAFF | TGTGCCAGCAGTGAACCTGGGGAACGGAGCGCTGAAGCTTTCTTT
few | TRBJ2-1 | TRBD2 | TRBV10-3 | CAISGDYQPQFF | TGTGCCATCAGTGGGGACTACCAGCCTCAGTTCTTC
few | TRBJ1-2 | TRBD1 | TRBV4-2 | CASSPETMTGRGYGYTF | TGTGCCAGCAGCCCCGAGACTATGACAGGGCGGGGCTATGGCTACACCTTC
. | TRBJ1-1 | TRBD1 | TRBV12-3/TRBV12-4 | CASSTGQGATEAFF | TGTGCCAGCAGTACAGGACAGGGGGCGACTGAAGCTTTCTTT
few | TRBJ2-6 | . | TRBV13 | CASSLVHGAGANVLTF | TGTGCCAGCAGCTTAGTGCACGGGGCTGGGGCCAACGTCCTGACTTTC
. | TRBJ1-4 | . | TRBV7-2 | CASSLMANEKLFF | TGTGCCAGCAGCTTAATGGCAAATGAAAAACTGTTTTTT
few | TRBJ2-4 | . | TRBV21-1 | CASSRYRGGLAKNIQYF | TGTGCCAGCAGCAGATACAGGGGGGGATTGGCCAAAAACATTCAGTACTTC
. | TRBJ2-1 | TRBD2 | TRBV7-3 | CASSLMGTSGKAEQFF | TGTGCCAGCAGCTTAATGGGGACTAGCGGGAAAGCTGAGCAGTTCTTC
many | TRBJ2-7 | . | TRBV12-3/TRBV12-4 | CASSSTGCEQYF | TGTGCCAGCAGTTCAACAGGGTGCGAGCAGTACTTC
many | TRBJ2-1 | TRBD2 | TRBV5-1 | CASSPRGGGYNEQFF | TGCGCCAGCAGCCCTCGGGGGGGAGGCTACAATGAGCAGTTCTTC
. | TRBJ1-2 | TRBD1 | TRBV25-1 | CASSFSGQGLSYTF | TGTGCCAGCAGTTTTTCGGGACAGGGGCTTAGCTACACCTTC
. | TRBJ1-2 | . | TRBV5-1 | CASSLESGMYGYTF | TGCGCCAGCAGCTTGGAATCGGGGATGTATGGCTACACCTTC
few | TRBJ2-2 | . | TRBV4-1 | CASSQDGSRSAGELFF | TGCGCCAGCAGCCAAGATGGCAGCAGGTCGGCCGGGGAGCTGTTTTTT
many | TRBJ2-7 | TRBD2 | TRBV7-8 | CASSSRRLAGLYEQYF | TGTGCCAGCAGCTCCCGACGACTAGCGGGACTCTACGAGCAGTACTTC
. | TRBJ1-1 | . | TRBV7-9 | CASSLDSHEAFF | TGTGCCAGCAGCTTAGACAGTCATGAAGCTTTCTTT
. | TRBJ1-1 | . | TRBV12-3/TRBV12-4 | CASSISRWGAPEAFF | TGTGCCAGCAGTATCTCTCGGTGGGGGGCCCCTGAAGCTTTCTTT
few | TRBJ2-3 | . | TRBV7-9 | CASSEGGQRDTQYF | TGTGCCAGCAGTGAGGGGGGCCAGCGAGATACGCAGTATTTT
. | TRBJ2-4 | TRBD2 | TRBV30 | CAWSVWRGSKNIQYF | TGTGCCTGGAGTGTCTGGCGGGGGAGCAAAAACATTCAGTACTTC
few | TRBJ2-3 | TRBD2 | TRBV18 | CASSPERGGRTDTQYF | TGTGCCAGCTCACCTGAACGGGGGGGCAGGACAGATACGCAGTATTTT
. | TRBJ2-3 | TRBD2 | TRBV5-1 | CASSSNSGGADTQYF | TGCGCCAGCAGCTCGAATAGCGGGGGGGCAGATACGCAGTATTTT
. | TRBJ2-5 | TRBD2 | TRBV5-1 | CASSTSGGTQETQYF | TGCGCCAGCAGCACTAGCGGGGGGACGCAAGAGACCCAGTACTTC
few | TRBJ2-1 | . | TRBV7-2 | CASSLSAVLSYNEQFF | TGTGCCAGCAGCCTCTCAGCGGTCCTCTCCTACAATGAGCAGTTCTTC
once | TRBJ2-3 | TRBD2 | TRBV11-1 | CASSIQSGARDTQYF | TGTGCCAGCAGCATCCAGAGCGGGGCTAGGGATACGCAGTATTTT